This T cell receptor beta chain was sequenced for a study of blood T cell repertoires in COVID-19. TCRdb's copy holds only in-frame clones and misses some; the assay was immunoSEQ multiplex PCR. The table lists about half a million clones, roughly nine tenths of them singletons, with around 0.92% in the top ten. The V gene's germline CDR1 is MNHEY and CDR2 SVGAGI. This CDR3 spans 13 amino acids. V dropped 6 bases and J dropped 7 bases, with 10 bases sitting between them. It was during active infection that Seattle patients were enrolled and then longitudinally followed. The sample comprised peripheral blood. The rearrangement uses TRBV6-5 and TRBJ1-6; D is possibly TRBD1 (5 bases). The TCR was taken from a man aged 18 to 29 with COVID-19, enrolled during active disease. In DNA, the CDR3 is TGTGCCAGCAGGTCCGGGGGGAATTCACCCCTCCACTTT. The encoded protein is CASRSGGNSPLHF.